This T cell receptor (beta chain) came from a study of blood T cell repertoires in COVID-19. Study context: COVID-19 samples, acute and convalescent, were from the United States, Italy and Spain.

Trimming took 0 bases from V and 7 from J, leaving 16 bases between them. Looked up from germline, CDR1 is SEHNR and CDR2 is FQNEAQ (reference sequence). The CDR3 has 17 residues. Authors' analysis steps: Amplification of reference gene primers was used by the study to estimate nucleated cell counts. Repertoires were generated with immunoSEQ multiplex PCR, while TCRdb's copy carries only in-frame clones and drops some. For V, J and clone size, that table is used; D and trimming come from the DNA. Of 300,000 or so clones in the sample, around 92% were seen once. V gene TRBV7-9 combines with J gene TRBJ1-6; D unclear. The receptor was derived from a woman in her fifties or sixties who had been exposed to COVID-19. The sequenced sample consisted of PBMCs or T cells enriched from blood (not recorded which). DNA of the CDR3: TGTGCCAGCAGCTTAGCAAGAGAGGTCGGTTCGAATTCACCCCTCCACTTT. It specifies CASSLAREVGSNSPLHF.